This T cell receptor beta chain was sequenced for a study of identical twins. This clonotype was observed a few times. Its antigen is unidentified. TCRdb re-analysed the 5' RACE reads in MiXCR, keeping a single row per CDR3 protein. Of 350,000 to 400,000 distinct CDR3 sequences detected, 9% appear once; the ten largest clones hold roughly 8.7%. All donors were healthy, and all were Caucasian. Trimming removed 7 bases from V and 8 bases from J, with 20 bases in between. CDR3 size: 14 residues. Study-wide findings and caveats: Partial confounding of zero-insertion analyses by invariant MAIT and iNKT cells was possible.

This sequence joins TRBV12-3 or TRBV12-4 and TRBJ1-1; D not certain. The origin of this receptor is a woman aged 50 to 60 in good health. Sequenced: naive T cells sorted from blood. CDR3 in DNA: TGTGCCAGCAAAGGTTTGGTCGGAAGAACAGAAGCTTTCTTT. This sequence encodes CASKGLVGRTEAFF.